The source of this T cell receptor beta chain is a study of blood T cell repertoires in COVID-19. As for the study in general: COVID-19 samples collected from the United States, Italy and Spain covered acute and convalescent phases. T cells, B-cell-depleted T cells, or PBMCs provided the cDNA or gDNA that served as material.

J gave up 10 bases and V 4 bases, and 10 bases lay outside the gene matches. This CDR3 is built from 14 residues. Germline CDR1 reads LNHDA; CDR2 reads SQIVND (reference sequence). How the authors handled the data: Amplifying reference gene primers gave estimates of nucleated cell counts. Some clones are missing from TCRdb's copy, which holds only in-frame ones; the method was immunoSEQ multiplex PCR. V and J calls and clone size follow that table, whereas D and trimming were derived from the DNA. The sample has some 260,000 clones, around 89% seen once. The receptor's source is a woman between 40 and 55 years old who had recovered from COVID-19. The specimen was peripheral blood. V is TRBV19 and J is TRBJ2-1; 7 bases align to TRBD2. CDR3 loop: CASSTVGGPGEQFF. In DNA, the CDR3 is TGTGCCAGTAGTACAGTGGGAGGGCCGGGGGAGCAGTTCTTC.